The source of this T cell receptor (beta chain) is a study of cytomegalovirus exposure and HLA in healthy donors. Germline CDR1 reads SEHNR; CDR2 reads FQNEAQ (reference sequence). This CDR3 contains 19 residues. Trimming cost V 1 base and J 1 base; bases outside gene matches: 9. This table comes from immunoSEQ multiplex PCR, and its TCRdb copy is limited to in-frame clones, with some not included. Among under 300,000 clones listed, about 90% were seen once. Sequences were obtained from PBMCs. V and J are TRBV7-9 and TRBJ2-3, with 12 bases fitting TRBD2. This receptor was identified in a woman between 25 and 40 years old in good health and CMV-seropositive. The CDR3 region has the DNA TGTGCCAGCAGCTTAGGTTCGGCTAGCGGGAGGGACGGCACAGATACGCAGTATTTT. It specifies CASSLGSASGRDGTDTQYF.